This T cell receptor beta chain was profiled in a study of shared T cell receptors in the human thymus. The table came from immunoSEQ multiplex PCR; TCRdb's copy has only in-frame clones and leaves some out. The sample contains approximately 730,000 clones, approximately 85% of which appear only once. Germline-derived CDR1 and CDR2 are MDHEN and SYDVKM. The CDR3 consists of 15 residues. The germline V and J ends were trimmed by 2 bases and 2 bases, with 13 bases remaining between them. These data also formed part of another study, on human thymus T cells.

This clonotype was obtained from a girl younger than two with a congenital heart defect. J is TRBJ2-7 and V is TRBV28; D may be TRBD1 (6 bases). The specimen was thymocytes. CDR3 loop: CASSLGRTEAYEQYF. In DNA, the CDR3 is TGTGCCAGCAGTTTAGGGCGGACAGAGGCCTACGAGCAGTACTTC.